A single T cell receptor beta chain is shown here with its context. Its antigen is unknown. These data are taken from a study of shared clonotypes between healthy human individuals. This CDR3 comprises 13 residues. Trimming cost V 6 bases and J 2 bases, with 11 bases left between them. Germline V gene sequence: CDR1 LNHDA, CDR2 SQIVND (reference sequence). General study findings and limits: Clonotypes which were not shared had lower generation probabilities than clonotypes that all four donors shared.

An assay was performed, and its level was deep. Sequenced by immunoSEQ multiplex PCR; TCRdb stores in-frame clones only, minus some. The table shows about 960,000 clones, with 60% to 85% occurring only once. This TCR came from a man aged 18 to 29 in good health. The chain links TRBV19 to TRBJ2-7, with D perhaps TRBD2 (5 bases). The material sequenced was memory CD4+ T cells sorted from blood. The subset is: CD45RA-negative fraction. The CDR3 nucleotides read TGTGCCAGTAGGGAGGCCAGCACCTACGAGCAGTACTTC. It specifies CASREASTYEQYF.